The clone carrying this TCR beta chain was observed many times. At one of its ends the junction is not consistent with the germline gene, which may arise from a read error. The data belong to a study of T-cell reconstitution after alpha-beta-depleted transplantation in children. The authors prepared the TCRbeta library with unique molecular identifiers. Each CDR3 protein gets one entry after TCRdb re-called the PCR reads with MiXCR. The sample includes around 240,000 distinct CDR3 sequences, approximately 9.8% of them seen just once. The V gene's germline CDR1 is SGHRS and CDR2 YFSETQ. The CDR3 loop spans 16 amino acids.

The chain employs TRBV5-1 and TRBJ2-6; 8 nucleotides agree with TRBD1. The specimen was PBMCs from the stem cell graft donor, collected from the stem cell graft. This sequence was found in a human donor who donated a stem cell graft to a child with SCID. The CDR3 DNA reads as TGTGCCAGCAGTTTAGGACAGGGATCTGGGGCCAACGTCCTGACTTTC. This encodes CASSLGQGSGANVLTF.